This passage covers 12 T cell receptor beta chains from one sample sequenced in a study of OX40 agonist ivuxolimab in advanced cancers. The method was immunoSEQ multiplex PCR; TCRdb's version includes in-frame clones alone and lacks a portion of them. The data show about 69,000 clones, 80% to 95% seen once. Material: CD4+ or CD8+ T cells sorted from blood, obtained in a trial of the OX40 agonist ivuxolimab. Receptors were obtained from an adult with an advanced solid tumor such as melanoma, head and neck, liver or kidney cancer.

The rearrangement links TRBV5-6 to TRBJ2-1; no clear D gene. The CDR3 is 11 amino acids. CDR1 is SGHDT, CDR2 YYEEEE, per germline. Trimming removed 4 bases from V and 4 bases from J, with 3 bases in between. As DNA, the CDR3 is TGTGCCAGCAGCCCGTACAATGAGCAGTTCTTC. Protein: CASSPYNEQFF.

The gene calls are TRBV7-3 and TRBJ2-1, with D unclear. In germline, CDR1 is SGHTA, CDR2 FQGTGA. There are 16 residues in the CDR3. V was cut by 2 bases and J by 4 bases, with 15 bases left in between. In nucleotides, the CDR3 is TGTGCCAGCAGCTTATCCACCAGCTTGGGATACAATGAGCAGTTCTTC. Amino acid sequence: CASSLSTSLGYNEQFF.

The rearrangement joins TRBV4-1 to TRBJ2-7; D ambiguous. CDR1 and CDR2 from the germline V gene are MGHRA and YSYEKL. The CDR3 is 16 residues long. V was shortened by 1 base and J by 3 bases, with 16 bases between the two germline ends. Written as DNA, the CDR3 is TGCGCCAGCAGCCAAGGATCTGGCGGCCTGGGCTACGAGCAGTACTTC. This encodes CASSQGSGGLGYEQYF.

The chain recombines TRBV6-6 with TRBJ2-3; tentatively, D is TRBD2 (6 bases). The CDR3 consists of 13 residues. Germline loops: CDR1 MNHNY, CDR2 SVGAGI (reference sequence). V was pared by 5 bases and J by 2 bases, with 8 bases between. CDR3 nucleotides: TGTGCCAGCAGTCTGGACTACACAGATACGCAGTATTTT. Its translation: CASSLDYTDTQYF.

This sequence joins TRBV10-3 and TRBJ2-5; D is tentatively TRBD1 or TRBD2 (5 bases each). The V gene's germline CDR1 is ENHRY and CDR2 SYGVKD. The ends were cut back, 0 bases at V and 2 bases at J, with 16 bases in the middle. This CDR3 spans 17 amino acids. The CDR3 here is CAISESMRSGLQETQYF. DNA of the CDR3: TGTGCCATCAGTGAGTCAATGCGATCGGGGCTTCAAGAGACCCAGTACTTC.

The chain recombines TRBV12-5 with TRBJ2-1; 10 nucleotides agree with TRBD2. Germline lookup yields CDR1 LGHNT and CDR2 FRNRAP. With V trimmed by 4 bases and J by 5 bases, 8 bases remained unmatched. The CDR3 extends over 16 amino acids. The CDR3 sequence: CASGSGGTSVDNEQFF. CDR3 in DNA: TGTGCTAGTGGTTCGGGGGGGACTAGCGTAGACAATGAGCAGTTCTTC.

The rearrangement joins TRBV27 to TRBJ2-1; 8 positions agree with TRBD1. This CDR3 spans 14 amino acids. The V gene end was trimmed by 6 bases and the J gene end by 6 bases; junction bases not matched to a gene: 7. From germline, CDR1 is MNHEY and CDR2 SMNVEV (reference sequence). CDR3 protein: CASRRQGAGNEQFF. DNA for the CDR3: TGTGCCAGCAGGCGGCAGGGGGCGGGCAATGAGCAGTTCTTC.

This clone was observed once. V and J are TRBV5-1 and TRBJ1-1; 11 nucleotides agree with TRBD1. From germline, CDR1 is SGHRS and CDR2 YFSETQ. This CDR3 comprises 13 residues. V lost 4 bases and J lost 11; bases outside the gene matches: 7. DNA of the CDR3: TGCGCCAGCAGCCAACCGGACAGGGGGCGTGCTTTCTTT. Its translation is CASSQPDRGRAFF.

The chain carries TRBV27 and TRBJ1-2; 8 bases agree with TRBD1. CDR3 size: 15 residues. V trimming: 2 bases; J trimming: 2 bases; junction bases outside the gene matches: 4. Per the germline V gene, CDR1 is MNHEY and CDR2 is SMNVEV (reference sequence). The CDR3 sequence is CASSLQGQANYGYTF. CDR3 in DNA: TGTGCCAGCAGTTTACAGGGACAGGCCAACTATGGCTACACCTTC.

This clone appeared once. The chain has TRBV9 and TRBJ1-1; the D is unclear. V gave up 4 bases and J gave up 4 bases, with 14 bases separating them. The CDR3 spans 14 residues. The V gene's germline CDR1 is SGDLS and CDR2 YYNGEE. This CDR3 is CASSPLGKGTEAFF. The DNA for the CDR3 is TGTGCCAGCAGCCCCCTGGGGAAGGGCACTGAAGCTTTCTTT.

The sample holds one count of this clone. DNA of the CDR3: TGTGCCAGCAGAGGCTGGGAGAACACCGGGGAGCTGTTTTTT. Protein sequence: CASRGWENTGELFF. The chain employs TRBV6-5 and TRBJ2-2, with D uncertain. The CDR3 runs 14 residues. Looked up from germline, CDR1 is MNHEY and CDR2 is SVGAGI. Between the trimmed V and J ends, which lost 6 bases and 1 base, there was a span of 9 bases.

The rearrangement links TRBV5-1 to TRBJ2-2; 13 nucleotides agree with TRBD2. CDR1 is SGHRS and CDR2 is YFSETQ in the germline V gene. The V and J ends lost 1 base and 0 bases, in that order; junction bases with no gene match: 6. This CDR3 has 19 residues. DNA of the CDR3: TGCGCCAGCAGCTTGAATCCGGGACTAGCGGGGTCGAACACCGGGGAGCTGTTTTTT. Translated, it gives CASSLNPGLAGSNTGELFF. The variable domain in full, with the rest retrieved from reference TRBV5-1 and TRBJ2-2, is KAGVTQTPRYLIKTRGQQVTLSCSPISGHRSVSWYQQTPGQGLQFLFEYFSETQRNKGNFPGRFSGRQFSNSRSEMNVSTLELGDSALYLCASSLNPGLAGSNTGELFFGEGSRLTVL.